The following is a TCR beta chain sequence with its context. Antigen specificity is unknown. A universal primer site was incorporated via template switching, and the cDNA contained unique molecular identifiers. TCRdb redid the calling of the 5' RACE reads with MiXCR, one entry per CDR3 protein. This sample has 300,000 to 400,000 distinct CDR3 sequences; around 9% occur once, and the top ten carry over 7%. The source of the sample is a study of identical twins. The study, taken as a whole, reports: In beta out-of-frame sequences, the excess sharing between twins was weaker. For out-of-frame alpha sequences shared by twins, low generation probability was in excess. A lower insertion count was a feature of abundant cord blood beta clonotypes, with no such feature in memory repertoires.

This CDR3 is 13 amino acids long. V was pared by 7 bases and J by 5 bases, with 12 bases between. V usage is TRBV12-3 or TRBV12-4 and J usage is TRBJ2-1; possibly TRBD1 for D (5 bases). What was sequenced was naive T cells sorted from blood. The TCR sequence derives from a woman aged 45-60 years in good health. The chain's CDR3 is CASIRGTDNEQFF. The CDR3 region has the DNA TGTGCCAGCATTAGGGGAACCGACAATGAGCAGTTCTTC.